This TCR beta chain was identified in a study of regulatory T cells in long-lasting Graves disease. Building of the TCR beta libraries involved iRepertoire HTBI primers and Arm-PCR of CDR3 regions. TCRdb reanalysed the multiplex PCR reads using MiXCR and keeps one entry per CDR3 protein. The data show approximately 470,000 distinct CDR3 sequences, around 15% seen once. A single count supports this clonotype. Germline CDR1 is KGHSH and CDR2 is LQKENI. The CDR3 covers 13 residues. J lost 5 bases, V lost 5 bases, and 6 bases had no gene match. Time point: newly diagnosed GD, antithyroid drugs for less than 3 months. The authors made the TCR library using RNA they extracted from PBMCs. This sample was shared with a second study, whose subject was T cells in Graves' hyperthyroidism and ophthalmopathy.

Sequencing used peripheral blood mononuclear cells (PBMCs), obtained at new diagnosis, from a patient treated with antithyroid drugs. The receptor's source is a man aged 40-55 years with Graves disease. V gene TRBV18 combines with J gene TRBJ2-7, with TRBD1 identical over 7 bases. This chain's CDR3 is CASSSGQSHEQYF. The CDR3 DNA reads as TGTGCCAGCTCATCGGGACAGTCCCACGAGCAGTACTTC.